This T cell receptor beta chain originates from a study of cytomegalovirus exposure and HLA in healthy donors. Overall study findings and caveats: Cytomegalovirus-associated status was assigned to approximately 160 TCR beta chains.

Germline V gene sequence: CDR1 MNHEY, CDR2 SVGAGI. The CDR3 is made up of 15 amino acids. The V and J ends lost 6 bases and 2 bases, in that order; junction bases with no gene match: 8. As regards this clone: The antigen is not known.

This PCR relied on a set of 60 Vbeta primers and 13 Jbeta primers. The data were produced by immunoSEQ multiplex PCR, yet TCRdb's version contains in-frame clones alone and is incomplete. The sample lists about 69,000 clones; about 73% were seen once. Sequencing used PBMCs. The origin of this receptor is a woman aged 30 to 39 in good health and CMV-seronegative. The chain has TRBV6-5 and TRBJ2-5, with 8 bases aligning to TRBD1. The CDR3: CASSLTGALQETQYF. CDR3 nucleotides: TGTGCCAGCAGCCTGACAGGGGCTCTTCAAGAGACCCAGTACTTC.